This T cell receptor beta chain was found in a study of cytomegalovirus exposure and HLA in healthy donors. Study context: A data release that came early held roughly 90 million unique TCRs from HLA-typed donors. Study conclusions and caveats: Sequencing probably produced one cluster of sequence variants that were highly shared. The study put about 180 TCR beta chains on its list as cytomegalovirus-associated.

Each of the donors was a healthy bone marrow donor. As regards this clone: Its antigen is unknown.

Primers: 60 Vbeta forward and 13 Jbeta reverse. Sequencing was performed with immunoSEQ multiplex PCR; in TCRdb, only in-frame clones are kept and a portion is missing. This repertoire shows some 170,000 clones, more than 80% found once; its top ten account for over 10%. Trimming stripped 1 base from V and 1 base from J, with 7 bases between. The V gene's germline CDR1 is LGHNA and CDR2 YNFKEQ. The CDR3 extends over 14 amino acids. The clonotype originates from a woman between 45 and 60 years old in good health and CMV-seronegative. The chain recombines TRBV4-2 with TRBJ2-5, with D hard to call. The sequencing sample was made of PBMCs. The CDR3 coding sequence is TGTGCCAGCAGCCAAGTTTCCGGCCAAGAGACCCAGTACTTC. Protein sequence: CASSQVSGQETQYF.